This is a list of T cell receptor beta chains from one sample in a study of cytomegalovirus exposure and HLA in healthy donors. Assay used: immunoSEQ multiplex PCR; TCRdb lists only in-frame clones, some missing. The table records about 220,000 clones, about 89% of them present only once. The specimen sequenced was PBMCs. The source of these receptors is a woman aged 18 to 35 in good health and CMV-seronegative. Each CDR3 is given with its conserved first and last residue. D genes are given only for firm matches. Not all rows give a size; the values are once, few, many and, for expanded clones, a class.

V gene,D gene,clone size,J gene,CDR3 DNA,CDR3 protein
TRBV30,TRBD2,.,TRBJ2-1,TGTGCCTGTCCGGGACTAGCGGCCAATGAGCAGTTCTTC,CACPGLAANEQFF
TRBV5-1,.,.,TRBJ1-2,TGCGCCAGCAGCTTGGCTGGAGGCTGGGCTAACTCTTATGGCTACACCTTC,CASSLAGGWANSYGYTF
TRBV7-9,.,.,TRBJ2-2,TGTGCCAGCAGGAACACCGCGAACACCGGGGAGCTGTTTTTT,CASRNTANTGELFF
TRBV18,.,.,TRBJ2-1,TGTGCCAGCTCACCACCGGAGGGTCCCGGGGGCTACAATGAGCAGTTCTTC,CASSPPEGPGGYNEQFF
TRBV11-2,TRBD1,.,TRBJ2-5,TGTGCCAGCAGCTTAGACGGACAGGGGGTGAAGACCCAGTACTTC,CASSLDGQGVKTQYF
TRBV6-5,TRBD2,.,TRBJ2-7,TGTGCCAGCAGTCCTCCTAGCGGGGGATCCTACGAGCAGTACTTC,CASSPPSGGSYEQYF
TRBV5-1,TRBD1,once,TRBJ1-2,TGCGCCAGCGGGACAGGGGAGGTCTATGGCTACACCTTC,CASGTGEVYGYTF
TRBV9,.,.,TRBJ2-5,TGTGCCAGCAGCTTGACAGTCCAAGAGACCCAGTACTTC,CASSLTVQETQYF
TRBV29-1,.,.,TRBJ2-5,TGCAGCGTCCAATCCGGGACATGGGAGACCCAGTACTTC,CSVQSGTWETQYF
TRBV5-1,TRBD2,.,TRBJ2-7,TGCGCCAGCAGCTTGCTGAGACTAGCGGGAGGGCCTGAGTTATTCTACGAGCAGTACTTC,CASSLLRLAGGPELFYEQYF
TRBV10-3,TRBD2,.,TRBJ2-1,TGTGCCATCAGTATACTAGCGGGAGAGGGGAATGAGCAGTTCTTC,CAISILAGEGNEQFF
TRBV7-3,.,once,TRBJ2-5,TGTGCCAGCAGCCACGGAGGGCCTCAAGAGACCCAGTACTTC,CASSHGGPQETQYF
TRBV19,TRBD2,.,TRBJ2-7,TGTGCCAGTAGTATTAATAGCGGGGATCGAGGGAACGAGCAGTACTTC,CASSINSGDRGNEQYF
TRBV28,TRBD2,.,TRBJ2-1,TGTGCCAGCAGGAGCGGGAGCTCCTACAATGAGCAGTTCTTC,CASRSGSSYNEQFF
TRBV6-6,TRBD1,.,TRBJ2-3,TGTGCCAGCAGTACAGGACAGGGTCCGTCAGATACGCAGTATTTT,CASSTGQGPSDTQYF
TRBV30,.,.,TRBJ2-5,TGTGCCTGGAGTGAGTCGGTACTATTCCAAGAGACCCAGTACTTC,CAWSESVLFQETQYF
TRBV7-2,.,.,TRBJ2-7,TGTGCCAGCAGCTTTCTGTCCTCCTACGAGCAGTACTTC,CASSFLSSYEQYF
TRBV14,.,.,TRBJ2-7,TGTGCCAGCGGGAGCCGGGTCTACGAGCAGTACTTC,CASGSRVYEQYF
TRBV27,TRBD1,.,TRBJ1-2,TGTGCCAGCAGTTTAGTGTTTTGGGACAGGGCGGAATATGGCTACACCTTC,CASSLVFWDRAEYGYTF
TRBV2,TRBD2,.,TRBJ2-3,TGTGCCAGCAGTGAACGACTAGCGGGGAGCACAGATACGCAGTATTTT,CASSERLAGSTDTQYF